The clone carrying this T cell receptor beta chain was seen repeatedly, ten times or more. These data originate in a study of spatial heterogeneity in lung cancer. Looking at the study overall: The study consistently detected more beta-chain than alpha-chain sequences.

CDR3 length: 16 amino acids. Germline lookup yields CDR1 SGHRS and CDR2 YFSETQ. Trimming cost V 2 bases and J 9 bases, with 21 bases left between them. Time point of the sample: sample taken at primary tumor resection. TCRdb re-called the 5' RACE reads through MiXCR, storing one row per CDR3 protein. The profile shows roughly 79,000 distinct CDR3 sequences, under 8.5% of them singletons. The chain couples TRBV5-1 to TRBJ2-1; D tentatively fits TRBD1 or TRBD2 (5 bases each). The receptor comes from a male donor with early-stage non-small cell lung cancer. The sequenced sample was PBMCs, obtained at surgery. Here the CDR3 reads CASSLGSGTAGLEQFF. DNA of the CDR3: TGCGCCAGCAGCTTAGGATCAGGGACGGCCGGTCTTGAGCAGTTCTTC.